The 32 T cell receptor beta chains reported below all come from one sample, sequenced in a study of T cell responses to AZD1222 COVID-19 vaccine. Clones were read by immunoSEQ multiplex PCR, and TCRdb kept only the in-frame ones, dropping some. This sample has approximately 110,000 clones, with more than 80% found just once. Sample: peripheral blood, taken on day 0 of AZD1222 vaccination. Receptor source: an adult in good health.

This chain uses TRBV30 with TRBJ2-7; possible D gene TRBD2, 5 bases. The CDR3 spans 12 residues. The germline V and J ends were trimmed by 7 bases and 2 bases, with 12 bases remaining between them. Germline loops: CDR1 GTSNPN, CDR2 SVGIG (reference sequence). CDR3 sequence (DNA): TGTGCCTTGGAGGCTAGCACCTACGAGCAGTACTTC. This encodes CALEASTYEQYF.

The chain carries TRBV9 and TRBJ2-3; D possibly matches TRBD1 or TRBD2 (5 bases each). Germline assignment: CDR1 SGDLS and CDR2 YYNGEE. V was clipped by 0 bases and J by 9 bases, with 11 bases between them. This CDR3 comprises 13 residues. The CDR3 loop is CASSVGGEGTQYF. The CDR3 DNA sequence: TGTGCCAGCAGCGTAGGAGGGGAAGGGACGCAGTATTTT.

This clone was observed a handful of times. CDR3 bases: TGTGCCAGCAGCCCCGGTAAGGGCGAGCAGTACTTC. Translation: CASSPGKGEQYF. This chain uses TRBV7-6 with TRBJ2-7; D gene ambiguous. Germline-derived CDR1 and CDR2 are SGHVS and FNYEAQ. Deletions cut 5 bases from V and 6 bases from J, with 11 bases between. There are 12 residues in the CDR3.

The chain employs TRBV6-5 and TRBJ2-7; no clear D. This CDR3 spans 16 amino acids. Germline values: CDR1 MNHEY, CDR2 SVGAGI. Trimming shortened V by 0 bases and J by 0 bases, and 12 bases separated the two germline ends. The CDR3 DNA reads as TGTGCCAGCAGTTACTCTCCGCTGCTCGGCTCCTACGAGCAGTACTTC. Translation gives CASSYSPLLGSYEQYF.

This chain uses TRBV28 with TRBJ1-2; the D is unclear. The CDR3 has 14 residues. Germline V lookup: CDR1 MDHEN, CDR2 SYDVKM. V was trimmed by 2 bases and J by 0 bases, leaving 7 bases between them. CDR3 coding DNA: TGTGCCAGCAGTTTAGCACAGACTAACTATGGCTACACCTTC. This translates into CASSLAQTNYGYTF.

The chain joins TRBV7-2 to TRBJ2-7; D unresolved. V was pared by 1 base and J by 3 bases, with 13 bases between. Germline V lookup: CDR1 SGHTA, CDR2 FQGNSA. The CDR3 spans 15 residues. In DNA form, the CDR3 reads TGTGCCAGCAGCTTAGATTCGAATTTGGGCTACGAGCAGTACTTC. Translating gives CASSLDSNLGYEQYF. Supplemented by reference TRBV7-2 and TRBJ2-7, the full variable domain reads GAGVSQSPSNKVTEKGKDVELRCDPISGHTALYWYRQSLGQGLEFLIYFQGNSAPDKSGLPSDRFSAERTGGSVSTLTIQRTQQEDSAVYLCASSLDSNLGYEQYFGPGTRLTVT.

The chain couples TRBV30 to TRBJ2-7; no firm D call. CDR3 length: 13 residues. The V gene's germline CDR1 is GTSNPN and CDR2 SVGIG (reference sequence). The V end lost 1 base, the J end lost 4 bases, and 11 bases lay between the germline ends. The CDR3 region is CAWSGGRPYEQYF. In DNA form, the CDR3 reads TGTGCCTGGAGTGGGGGTCGGCCTTACGAGCAGTACTTC.

This chain links TRBV4-1 with TRBJ1-3; 7 bases fit TRBD1. J was trimmed by 3 bases and V by 8 bases; bases with no gene match: 7. The CDR3 is 14 residues long. Germline V gene lookup returns CDR1 MGHRA and CDR2 YSYEKL. The chain's CDR3 is CASHMTGLGNTIYF. In DNA, the CDR3 is TGCGCCAGCCATATGACAGGGCTTGGAAACACCATATATTTT.

V and J are TRBV2 and TRBJ1-5; maybe TRBD1 (6 bases). Deletions cut 8 bases from V and 6 bases from J, with 20 bases between. Germline values: CDR1 SNHLY, CDR2 FYNNEI. The CDR3 covers 15 residues. This CDR3 reads CASAWMGADGQPQHF. In nucleotides, the CDR3 is TGTGCCAGCGCCTGGATGGGGGCTGACGGTCAGCCCCAGCATTTT.

The chain employs TRBV9 and TRBJ1-2, with D possibly being TRBD1 (5 bases). Trimming removed 0 bases from V and 6 bases from J, with 12 bases in between. This CDR3 spans 14 amino acids. The germline V gene has CDR1 SGDLS and CDR2 YYNGEE. The CDR3 is CASSVVGLGDGYTF. The CDR3 DNA sequence: TGTGCCAGCAGCGTAGTTGGGTTGGGGGATGGCTACACCTTC.

The chain joins TRBV6-5 to TRBJ1-3; the D is unclear. Trimming took off 6 bases at V and 3 bases at J, with 9 bases between the two ends. There are 13 residues in the CDR3. CDR1 and CDR2 from the germline V gene are MNHEY and SVGAGI. The CDR3 reads CASSYSYGNTIYF. CDR3 DNA: TGTGCCAGCAGCTACAGTTATGGAAACACCATATATTTT.

The chain carries TRBV7-2 and TRBJ2-3; D is uncertain. V lost 7 bases to trimming and J lost 2 bases, with 7 bases between them. The CDR3 is made up of 12 amino acids. Germline V gene sequence: CDR1 SGHTA, CDR2 FQGNSA. CDR3 sequence: CASTQLTDTQYF. CDR3 sequence (DNA): TGTGCCAGCACCCAACTCACAGATACGCAGTATTTT.

The chain is built from TRBV5-5 and TRBJ2-1; 7 bases are shared with TRBD2. V gave up 0 bases and J gave up 1 base; unmatched junction bases: 10. Per germline, CDR1 SGHKS and CDR2 YYEKEE (reference sequence). The CDR3 is made up of 18 amino acids. CDR3 coding DNA: TGTGCCAGCAGCTTGGGGGGACTACCCGTGGGGTCCTACAATGAGCAGTTCTTC. As protein: CASSLGGLPVGSYNEQFF.

This chain joins TRBV20-1 and TRBJ2-5; the D is unclear. Trimming took 4 bases from V and 5 from J, leaving 8 bases between them. CDR3 length: 11 amino acids. CDR1 and CDR2 from the germline V gene are DFQATT and SNEGSKA (reference sequence). Here the CDR3 reads CSAKLVETQYF. The CDR3 DNA reads as TGCAGTGCTAAATTGGTCGAGACCCAGTACTTC.

The chain couples TRBV30 to TRBJ2-7; D is perhaps TRBD2 (6 bases). CDR3 length: 13 residues. The germline V gene encodes CDR1 GTSNPN and CDR2 SVGIG (reference sequence). Trimming cost V 8 bases and J 2 bases, with 16 bases left between them. The CDR3 here is CAGAFGGPYEQYF. The CDR3 nucleotides read TGTGCCGGGGCGTTCGGGGGTCCCTACGAGCAGTACTTC.

V and J are TRBV4-1 and TRBJ2-2, with 10 bases fitting TRBD2. V lost 4 bases and J lost 3; bases outside the gene matches: 8. The germline gives CDR1 MGHRA, CDR2 YSYEKL. The CDR3 has 17 amino acids. The DNA of the CDR3 is TGCGCCAGCAGCCCGAGGATAGCGGGGGGTCACACCGGGGAGCTGTTTTTT. The encoded protein is CASSPRIAGGHTGELFF.

The chain has TRBV18 and TRBJ1-2, with 11 bases identical to TRBD1. J gave up 3 bases and V 5 bases, and 5 bases lay outside the gene matches. CDR1 KGHSH and CDR2 LQKENI come from the germline V gene. The CDR3 length is 15 residues. In DNA form, the CDR3 reads TGTGCCAGCTCATTAAGGACAGGGGGCGACTATGGCTACACCTTC. Protein: CASSLRTGGDYGYTF.

The CDR3 protein is CASSMREDTDTQYF. DNA of the CDR3: TGTGCCAGCAGTATGAGGGAGGACACAGATACGCAGTATTTT. The chain couples TRBV6-5 to TRBJ2-3, with D possibly being TRBD2 (6 bases). Germline lookup yields CDR1 MNHEY and CDR2 SVGAGI. Trimming removed 5 bases from V and 2 bases from J, with 11 bases in between. The CDR3 runs to 14 residues.

This clone was counted once. The genes are TRBV9 and TRBJ2-1; 11 nucleotides line up with TRBD2. Germline V CDR1 and CDR2: SGDLS, YYNGEE. V lost 3 bases, J lost 6 bases, and 11 bases stayed unmatched. The CDR3 covers 17 residues. CDR3 coding DNA: TGTGCCAGCAGCGCTTCTAGCGGGGGGCCTCGGGGCAATGAGCAGTTCTTC. Its protein is CASSASSGGPRGNEQFF.

The rearrangement joins TRBV4-1 to TRBJ1-2; 9 bases are a match to TRBD1. The germline gives CDR1 MGHRA, CDR2 YSYEKL. The V gene end was trimmed by 4 bases and the J gene end by 8 bases; junction bases not matched to a gene: 14. This CDR3 is built from 16 residues. CDR3 sequence: CASSLLGTGISVGYTF. CDR3 nucleotide sequence: TGCGCCAGCAGCCTCCTTGGGACAGGGATTTCTGTCGGCTACACCTTC.

The chain links TRBV28 to TRBJ1-2, with TRBD1 matching 7 bases. The ends lost 8 bases at V and 0 bases at J; junction bases unmatched: 12. Germline V gives CDR1 MDHEN, CDR2 SYDVKM. CDR3 size: 16 residues. The CDR3 sequence: CASSLTGKRTNYGYTF. The CDR3 coding sequence is TGTGCCAGCTCTTTGACAGGGAAGAGGACTAACTATGGCTACACCTTC.

This clone has only a few counts. The chain combines TRBV3-1 (or the pseudogene TRBV3-2) with TRBJ1-1; tentative D call: TRBD1 (6 bases). CDR3 length equals 12 residues. V was trimmed by 2 bases and J by 8 bases, leaving 9 bases between them. Germline V lookup: CDR1 LGHDT, CDR2 YNNKEL (reference sequence). For the CDR3, the DNA is TGTGCCAGCAGCCAACTGACAGGCGAAGCTTTCTTT. It translates to CASSQLTGEAFF.

This clone is a singleton in its sample. The J gene is TRBJ2-7, the V gene TRBV7-2; 8 bases line up with TRBD1. Trimming removed 5 bases from V and 0 bases from J; junction bases left unmatched: 9. Germline-derived CDR1 and CDR2 are SGHTA and FQGNSA. This CDR3 comprises 16 residues. The chain's CDR3 is CASSPWGGTGSYEQYF. In DNA, the CDR3 is TGTGCCAGCAGCCCCTGGGGTGGGACAGGCTCCTACGAGCAGTACTTC.

The chain combines TRBV4-2 with TRBJ1-2; the D gene is possibly TRBD1 (6 bases). This CDR3 is 15 amino acids long. Per the germline V gene, CDR1 is LGHNA and CDR2 is YNFKEQ. V dropped 0 bases and J dropped 5 bases, with 13 bases sitting between them. The CDR3 loop reads CASSQDLRTEYGYTF. In DNA form, the CDR3 reads TGTGCCAGCAGCCAAGATCTCAGGACAGAGTATGGCTACACCTTC.

This clone has only one observation. The chain links TRBV7-9 to TRBJ1-1, with 10 bases lining up with TRBD1. V gave up 1 base and J gave up 1 base; unmatched junction bases: 6. The CDR3 is 17 residues long. Germline values: CDR1 SEHNR, CDR2 FQNEAQ (reference sequence). The CDR3 coding sequence is TGTGCCAGCAGCTTAGGGGGGACAGGGGTCGCGAACACTGAAGCTTTCTTT. Protein: CASSLGGTGVANTEAFF. The variable domain in full, with the rest retrieved from reference TRBV7-9 and TRBJ1-1, is DTGVSQNPRHKITKRGQNVTFRCDPISEHNRLYWYRQTLGQGPEFLTYFQNEAQLEKSRLLSDRFSAERPKGSFSTLEIQRTEQGDSAMYLCASSLGGTGVANTEAFFGQGTRLTVV.

The rearrangement links TRBV7-9 to TRBJ2-3; 9 positions match TRBD2. In germline, CDR1 is SEHNR, CDR2 FQNEAQ (reference sequence). J gave up 2 bases and V 7 bases, and 13 bases lay outside the gene matches. The CDR3 extends over 17 amino acids. Written as DNA, the CDR3 is TGTGCCAGCACCGCGGGGGGGACCCTTACGGTCACAGATACGCAGTATTTT. It specifies CASTAGGTLTVTDTQYF.

The gene calls are TRBV12-3 or TRBV12-4 and TRBJ1-1; no clear D gene. Between the trimmed V and J ends, which lost 1 base and 11 bases, there was a span of 8 bases. This CDR3 is built from 11 residues. CDR3 in DNA: TGTGCCAGCAGTTTAGGCGGGAGTGCTTTCTTT. As protein: CASSLGGSAFF.

This clone has a single count. This rearrangement joins TRBV30 to TRBJ1-2; D remains ambiguous. Trimming took off 5 bases at V and 8 bases at J, with 15 bases between the two ends. The CDR3 is 12 residues long. The germline V gene encodes CDR1 GTSNPN and CDR2 SVGIG (reference sequence). The CDR3 DNA is TGTGCCTGGGGAAAGGACGGTGGGGGCTACACCTTC. Amino acid sequence: CAWGKDGGGYTF.

V gene TRBV21-1 combines with J gene TRBJ2-2; the tabulated D call, TRBD2, remains unverified against the DNA. TRBV21-1 is designated a pseudogene. This CDR3 region has 16 residues. DNA of the CDR3: TGTGCCAGCAGCAATAAAAGGAGGGCGAACACCGGGGAGCTGTTTTTT. This gives the protein CASSNKRRANTGELFF.

The chain carries TRBV24-1 and TRBJ2-1; tentatively, D is TRBD2 (5 bases). The CDR3 extends over 14 amino acids. V lost 9 bases, J lost 4 bases, and 15 bases lay in between. Germline assignment: CDR1 KGHDR and CDR2 SFDVKD. The CDR3 region is CATERGSSYNEQFF. CDR3 nucleotide sequence: TGTGCCACCGAGCGAGGGAGCTCATACAATGAGCAGTTCTTC.

This clone was seen a single time. The rearrangement joins TRBV11-3 to TRBJ2-1, with TRBD1 as a possible D gene (6 bases). The V gene's germline CDR1 is SGHNT and CDR2 YENEEA. Trimming removed 4 bases at V and 1 base at J, with 8 bases between. The CDR3 runs 14 residues. CDR3 residues: CASSSQGSYNEQFF. The DNA for the CDR3 is TGTGCCAGCAGCTCCCAGGGGTCCTACAATGAGCAGTTCTTC.

The V call is TRBV5-6, the J call TRBJ1-2; D gene unclear. Germline lookup yields CDR1 SGHDT and CDR2 YYEEEE. This CDR3 spans 14 amino acids. V dropped 5 bases and J dropped 7 bases, with 18 bases sitting between them. In DNA form, the CDR3 reads TGTGCCAGCAGTTTTGCCCGTGGAGGTGGTGGCTACACCTTC. Protein sequence: CASSFARGGGGYTF.